These 8 T cell receptor beta chains came from one sample sequenced in a study of blood T cell repertoires in COVID-19. The repertoire was sequenced with immunoSEQ multiplex PCR; TCRdb's copy has only in-frame clones and lacks some. The sample records 93,000 or so clones, about 86% being singletons. Material for sequencing was peripheral blood. The receptors were sampled from a human donor in a cohort sampled during active COVID-19.

The rearrangement joins TRBV7-9 to TRBJ2-1; 14 nucleotides align to TRBD2. The V and J ends lost 0 bases and 4 bases, in that order; junction bases with no gene match: 5. This CDR3 region has 18 residues. Germline CDR1 SEHNR, CDR2 FQNEAQ (reference sequence). The DNA for the CDR3 is TGTGCCAGCAGCTTAGCGGGACTAGCGGGGGTCCGTTACAATGAGCAGTTCTTC. This gives the protein CASSLAGLAGVRYNEQFF.

The chain carries TRBV3-1 (or the pseudogene TRBV3-2) and TRBJ2-7; perhaps TRBD1 as D (5 bases). V was cut by 4 bases and J by 9 bases, with 16 bases left in between. The CDR3 spans 13 residues. Per the germline V gene, CDR1 is LGHDT and CDR2 is YNNKEL (reference sequence). For the CDR3, the DNA is TGTGCCAGCAGCCTCAGGGAATCTACGATGCAGTACTTC. As protein: CASSLRESTMQYF.

This chain links TRBV7-8 with TRBJ2-7; unclear D gene. The length of the CDR3 is 13 residues. The V and J ends lost 2 bases and 3 bases respectively, with 8 bases between them. Per germline, CDR1 SGHVS and CDR2 FQNEAQ. Here the CDR3 reads CASSLSVLYEQYF. As DNA, the CDR3 is TGTGCCAGCAGCTTATCTGTTCTCTACGAGCAGTACTTC.

The chain combines TRBV28 with TRBJ2-7; D is possibly TRBD2 (5 bases). V was pared by 1 base and J by 4 bases, with 20 bases between. The CDR3 runs 17 residues. Per the germline V gene, CDR1 is MDHEN and CDR2 is SYDVKM. DNA for the CDR3: TGTGCCAGCAGTTTATTGGACTCCCGCAAGGGTAGTTACGAGCAGTACTTC. This codes for CASSLLDSRKGSYEQYF.

The rearrangement joins TRBV4-3 to TRBJ2-1, with TRBD2 matching over 13 bases. The CDR3 consists of 17 residues. The V gene's germline CDR1 is LGHNA and CDR2 YSLEER. The trim removed 1 base at V and 8 bases at J, leaving 8 bases unmatched. The DNA for the CDR3 is TGCGCCAGCAGCCAAGGGGTTGGACTAGCGGGAGAGCATGAGCAGTTCTTC. Its protein product is CASSQGVGLAGEHEQFF.

The CDR3 sequence is CASSLVSGGPSYEQYF. For the CDR3, the DNA is TGCGCCAGCAGCTTGGTTAGCGGGGGCCCATCCTACGAGCAGTACTTC. V is TRBV5-1 and J is TRBJ2-7; TRBD2 aligns across 9 bases. The CDR3 spans 16 residues. The germline V gene encodes CDR1 SGHRS and CDR2 YFSETQ. The V gene end was trimmed by 0 bases and the J gene end by 1 base; junction bases not matched to a gene: 5.

This chain uses TRBV7-2 with TRBJ1-2; a possible D gene is TRBD1 (5 bases). Deletions cut 5 bases from V and 4 bases from J, with 17 bases between. The CDR3 consists of 15 residues. Germline V gene sequence: CDR1 SGHTA, CDR2 FQGNSA. CDR3: CASSGGGEGPYGYTF. The CDR3 region has the DNA TGTGCCAGCAGCGGCGGGGGGGAGGGTCCCTATGGCTACACCTTC.

The chain carries TRBV28 and TRBJ1-1; no reliable D call. Germline V gives CDR1 MDHEN, CDR2 SYDVKM. CDR3 size: 12 residues. V lost 5 bases and J lost 5, with 9 bases in between. The CDR3 here is CASSPGWTEAFF. DNA of the CDR3: TGTGCCAGCAGTCCCGGTTGGACTGAAGCTTTCTTT.